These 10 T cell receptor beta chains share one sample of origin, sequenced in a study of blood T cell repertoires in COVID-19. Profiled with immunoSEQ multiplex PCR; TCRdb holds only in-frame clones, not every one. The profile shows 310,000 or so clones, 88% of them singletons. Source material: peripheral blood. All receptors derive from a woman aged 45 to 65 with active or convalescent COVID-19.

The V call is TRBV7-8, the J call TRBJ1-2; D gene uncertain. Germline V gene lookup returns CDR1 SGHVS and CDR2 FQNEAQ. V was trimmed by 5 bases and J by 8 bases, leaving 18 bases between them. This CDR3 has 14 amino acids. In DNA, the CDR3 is TGTGCCAGCAGCCAGCCCCCCGGTGATTCAGGCTACACCTTC. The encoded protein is CASSQPPGDSGYTF. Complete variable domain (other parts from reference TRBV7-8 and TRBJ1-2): GAGVSQSPRYKVAKRGQDVALRCDPISGHVSLFWYQQALGQGPEFLTYFQNEAQLDKSGLPSDRFFAERPEGSVSTLKIQRTQQEDSAVYLCASSQPPGDSGYTFGSGTRLTVV.

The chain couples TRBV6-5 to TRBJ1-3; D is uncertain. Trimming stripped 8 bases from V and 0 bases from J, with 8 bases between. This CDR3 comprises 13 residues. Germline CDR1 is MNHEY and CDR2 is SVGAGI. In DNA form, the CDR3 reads TGTGCCAGCGGGCCGGCCTCTGGAAACACCATATATTTT. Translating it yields CASGPASGNTIYF.

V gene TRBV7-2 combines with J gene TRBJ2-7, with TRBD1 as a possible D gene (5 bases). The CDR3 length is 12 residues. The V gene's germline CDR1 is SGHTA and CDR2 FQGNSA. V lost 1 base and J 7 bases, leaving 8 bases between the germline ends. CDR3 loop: CASSLGRTEQYF. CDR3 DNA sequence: TGTGCCAGCAGCTTAGGAAGGACAGAGCAGTACTTC.

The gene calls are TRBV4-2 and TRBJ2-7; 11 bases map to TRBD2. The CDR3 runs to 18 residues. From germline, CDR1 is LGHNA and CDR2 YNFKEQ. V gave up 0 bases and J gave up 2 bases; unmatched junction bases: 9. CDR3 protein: CASSQDPQTSGKAYEQYF. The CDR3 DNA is TGTGCCAGCAGCCAAGATCCCCAGACTAGCGGGAAGGCCTACGAGCAGTACTTC.

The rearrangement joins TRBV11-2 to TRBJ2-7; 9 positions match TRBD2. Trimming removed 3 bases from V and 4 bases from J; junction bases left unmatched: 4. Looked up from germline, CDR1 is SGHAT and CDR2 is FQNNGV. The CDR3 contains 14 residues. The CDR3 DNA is TGTGCCAGCAGCTTCGGCGGGAGGGTTTACGAGCAGTACTTC. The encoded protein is CASSFGGRVYEQYF.

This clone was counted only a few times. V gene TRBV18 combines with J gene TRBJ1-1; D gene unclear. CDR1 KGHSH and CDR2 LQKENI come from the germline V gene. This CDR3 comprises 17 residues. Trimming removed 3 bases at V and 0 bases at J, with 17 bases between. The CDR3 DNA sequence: TGTGCCAGCTCACCTTATACATCAGACTCCATGAACACTGAAGCTTTCTTT. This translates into CASSPYTSDSMNTEAFF.

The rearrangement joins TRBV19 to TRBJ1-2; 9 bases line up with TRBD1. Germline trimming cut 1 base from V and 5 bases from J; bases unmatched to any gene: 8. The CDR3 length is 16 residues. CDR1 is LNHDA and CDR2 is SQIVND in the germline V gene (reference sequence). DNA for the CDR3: TGTGCCAGTAGTATAGGAGGGGGACAGGGCGAATATGGCTACACCTTC. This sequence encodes CASSIGGGQGEYGYTF.

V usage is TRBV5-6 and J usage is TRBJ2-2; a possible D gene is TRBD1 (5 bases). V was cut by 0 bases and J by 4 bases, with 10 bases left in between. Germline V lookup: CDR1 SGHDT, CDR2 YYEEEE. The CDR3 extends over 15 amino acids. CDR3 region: CASSLGQIPTGELFF. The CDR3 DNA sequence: TGTGCCAGCAGCTTGGGACAGATTCCCACCGGGGAGCTGTTTTTT. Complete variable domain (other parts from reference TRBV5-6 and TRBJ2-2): DAGVTQSPTHLIKTRGQQVTLRCSPKSGHDTVSWYQQALGQGPQFIFQYYEEEERQRGNFPDRFSGHQFPNYSSELNVNALLLGDSALYLCASSLGQIPTGELFFGEGSRLTVL.

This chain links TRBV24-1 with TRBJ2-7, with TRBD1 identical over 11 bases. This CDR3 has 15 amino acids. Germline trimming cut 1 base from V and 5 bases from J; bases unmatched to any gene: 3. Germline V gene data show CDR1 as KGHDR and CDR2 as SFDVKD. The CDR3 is CATSDFGQGADEQYF. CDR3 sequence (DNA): TGTGCCACCAGTGATTTTGGACAGGGGGCGGACGAGCAGTACTTC.

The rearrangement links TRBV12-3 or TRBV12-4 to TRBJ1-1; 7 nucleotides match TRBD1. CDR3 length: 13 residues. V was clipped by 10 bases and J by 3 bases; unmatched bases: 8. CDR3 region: CATAFDRDTEAFF. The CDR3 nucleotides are TGTGCCACCGCATTCGACAGGGACACTGAAGCTTTCTTT.